The TCR beta chain under discussion was sequenced for a study of vaccination and CD4 T cells after COVID-19. Turning to the study itself: Convalescent patients gave post-COVID blood a median about 95 days post-diagnosis, range 35 to 161.

Study results and limitations: In median terms, SARS-CoV-2-reactive clonotypes went from about 20 to 38, a nonsignificant rise.

The Oncomine TCR Beta short-read assay was applied to DNA of cultured CD4+ T cells. TCRdb processed the PCR reads anew with MiXCR; each CDR3 protein has one entry. Of around 13,000 distinct CDR3 sequences listed, roughly 60% are singletons. Regarding this clonotype: Its antigen remains unknown.

This CDR3 contains 19 residues. The treatment denotes: approximately 9-day PBMC culture with coronavirus spike peptide pools or control peptides (ViraFEST assay). ViraFEST expanded antigen-specific T cells with peptide pools, then sequenced TCRs. Sequencing was carried out using CD4+ T cells from blood, cultured in vitro. The source of this sequence is a human donor who had recovered from COVID-19. This chain links TRBV12-1 with TRBJ2-2; the D call of TRBD2 is as the table states it, not checked on the DNA. TRBV12-1 is marked as a pseudogene. CDR3 amino acids: CASSPEPTSGRPGDGELFF. The DNA for the CDR3 is TGTGCCAGCAGCCCAGAACCTACTAGCGGTAGGCCCGGGGACGGGGAGCTGTTTTTT.